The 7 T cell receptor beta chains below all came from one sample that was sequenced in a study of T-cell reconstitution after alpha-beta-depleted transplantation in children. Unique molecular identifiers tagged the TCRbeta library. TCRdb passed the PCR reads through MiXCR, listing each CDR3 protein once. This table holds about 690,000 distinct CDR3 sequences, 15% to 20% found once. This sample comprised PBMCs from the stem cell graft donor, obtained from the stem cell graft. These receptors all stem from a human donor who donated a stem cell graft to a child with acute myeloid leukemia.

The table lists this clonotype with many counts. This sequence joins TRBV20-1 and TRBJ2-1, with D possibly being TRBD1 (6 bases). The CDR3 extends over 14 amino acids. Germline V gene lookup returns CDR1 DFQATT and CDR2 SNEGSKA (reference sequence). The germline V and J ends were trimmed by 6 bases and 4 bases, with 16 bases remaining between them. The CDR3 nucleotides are TGCAGTGCCACCTCCGGGACATTGTACAATGAGCAGTTCTTC. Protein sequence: CSATSGTLYNEQFF.

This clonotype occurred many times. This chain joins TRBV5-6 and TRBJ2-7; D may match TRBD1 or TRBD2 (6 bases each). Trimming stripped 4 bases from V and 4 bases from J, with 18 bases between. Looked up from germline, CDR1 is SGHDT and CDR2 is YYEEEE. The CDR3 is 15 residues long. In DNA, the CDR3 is TGTGCCAGCAGCCTAGGAGGGGGGACACTTTACGAGCAGTACTTC. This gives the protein CASSLGGGTLYEQYF.

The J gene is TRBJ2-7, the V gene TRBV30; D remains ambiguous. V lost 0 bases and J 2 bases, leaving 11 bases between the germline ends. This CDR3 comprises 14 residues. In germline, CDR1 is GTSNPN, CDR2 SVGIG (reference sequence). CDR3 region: CAWSVQLKAYEQYF. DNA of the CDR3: TGTGCCTGGAGTGTACAGTTGAAGGCCTACGAGCAGTACTTC.

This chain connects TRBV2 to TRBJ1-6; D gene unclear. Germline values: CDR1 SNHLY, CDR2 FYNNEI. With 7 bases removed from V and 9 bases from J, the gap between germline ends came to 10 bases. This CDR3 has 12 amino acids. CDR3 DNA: TGTGCCAGCAAAGAATCCGGTTCACCCCTCCACTTT. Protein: CASKESGSPLHF.

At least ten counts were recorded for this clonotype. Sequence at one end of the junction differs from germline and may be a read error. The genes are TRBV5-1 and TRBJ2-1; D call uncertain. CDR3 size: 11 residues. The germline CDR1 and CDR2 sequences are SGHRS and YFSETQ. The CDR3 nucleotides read TGTGCCAGCAGTTTTGGCAATGAGCAGTTCTTC. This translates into CASSFGNEQFF.

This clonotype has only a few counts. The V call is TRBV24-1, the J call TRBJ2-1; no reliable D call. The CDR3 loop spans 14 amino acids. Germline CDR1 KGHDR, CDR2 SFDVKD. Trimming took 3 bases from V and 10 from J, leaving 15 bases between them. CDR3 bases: TGTGCCACCAGTGATCCTTCTAATTCAAGGGAGCAGTTCTTC. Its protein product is CATSDPSNSREQFF.

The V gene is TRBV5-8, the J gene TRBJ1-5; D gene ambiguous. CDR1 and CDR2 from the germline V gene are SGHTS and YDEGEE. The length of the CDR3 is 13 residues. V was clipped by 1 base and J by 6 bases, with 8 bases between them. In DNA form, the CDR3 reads TGTGCCAGCAGCTTGAAACGGACTCAGCCCCAGCATTTT. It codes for CASSLKRTQPQHF. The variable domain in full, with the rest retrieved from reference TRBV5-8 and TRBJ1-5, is EAGVTQSPTHLIKTRGQQATLRCSPISGHTSVYWYQQALGLGLQFLLWYDEGEERNRGNFPPRFSGRQFPNYSSELNVNALELEDSALYLCASSLKRTQPQHFGDGTRLSIL.